The 19 T cell receptor beta chains in this list originate from one sample, sequenced in a study of T cells in Graves' hyperthyroidism and ophthalmopathy (dated by TCRdb to the late 2010s). Library generation was performed with multiplex PCR. TCRdb shows the sequencer as Illumina HiSeq 2000. TCR beta CDR3 regions were amplified from RNA transcripts. For the first round of RT-PCR on the TCR CDR3, the HTBI primer set was used together with the Qiagen OneStep RT-PCR kit. Clones were called with MiXCR by TCRdb after fastp trimmed the public reads at Q25, and only in-frame beta chains were retained. Each record represents a unique CDR3 protein, reported with the most common genes and DNA among its rows. In this sample the table shows 300,000 to 450,000 distinct CDR3 sequences, roughly 17% of which occur a single time. The ten largest account for approximately 30% of the sample. Sequences were obtained from blood. All receptors derive from a woman aged 30 to 39 with Graves' hyperthyroidism that later progressed to Graves' ophthalmopathy.

This clonotype has a count of ten or more. V gene TRBV27 combines with J gene TRBJ2-7; 11 bases are shared with TRBD2. The CDR3 totals 16 residues. The germline V gene has CDR1 MNHEY and CDR2 SMNVEV (reference sequence). Unmatched junction bases numbered 10, after V lost 5 bases and J lost 4 bases. The CDR3 is CASSPLSGREAYEQYF. CDR3 in DNA: TGTGCCAGCAGTCCCCTTAGCGGGAGGGAAGCTTACGAGCAGTACTTC.

The V call is TRBV15, the J call TRBJ1-1, with D possibly TRBD1 on 5 matching bases. The germline V and J ends were trimmed by 1 base and 1 base, with 10 bases remaining between them. Per germline, CDR1 LNHNV and CDR2 YYDKDF (reference sequence). The CDR3 contains 15 residues. CDR3 DNA: TGTGCCACCAGCAGAGGTGGGACGGGGAACACTGAAGCTTTCTTT. Encoded protein: CATSRGGTGNTEAFF.

This clonotype was observed a handful of times. This chain uses TRBV9 with TRBJ1-1; D remains ambiguous. V lost 0 bases to trimming and J lost 3 bases, with 6 bases between them. Germline V lookup: CDR1 SGDLS, CDR2 YYNGEE. The length of the CDR3 is 13 residues. The DNA of the CDR3 is TGTGCCAGCAGCGTAGGCGGGTACACTGAAGCTTTCTTT. Amino acid sequence: CASSVGGYTEAFF.

The J gene is TRBJ1-1, the V gene TRBV11-2, with D possibly being TRBD1 (5 bases). This CDR3 spans 15 amino acids. Per germline, CDR1 SGHAT and CDR2 FQNNGV. V dropped 5 bases and J dropped 11 bases, with 24 bases sitting between them. The CDR3 here is CASSRQIAVSGGAFF. The CDR3 nucleotides are TGTGCCAGCAGCAGACAGATAGCGGTTTCGGGTGGGGCTTTCTTT.

This clonotype appeared many times. V and J are TRBV11-2 and TRBJ2-7; possible D gene TRBD1, 5 bases. The V gene's germline CDR1 is SGHAT and CDR2 FQNNGV. V was cut by 5 bases and J by 0 bases, with 11 bases left in between. This CDR3 is 14 amino acids long. CDR3 nucleotide sequence: TGTGCCAGCAGCCCGCTCGACAGCTCCTACGAGCAGTACTTC. Translating it yields CASSPLDSSYEQYF.

In its sample, this clonotype was seen many times. The J gene is TRBJ2-4, the V gene TRBV2, with D unresolved. This CDR3 is built from 16 residues. The V end lost 3 bases, the J end lost 0 bases, and 12 bases lay between the germline ends. Looked up from germline, CDR1 is SNHLY and CDR2 is FYNNEI. This CDR3 is CASSDPASLAKNIQYF. The CDR3 DNA sequence: TGTGCCAGCAGTGATCCAGCGTCACTAGCCAAAAACATTCAGTACTTC.

This clonotype has ten or more counts. The gene calls are TRBV2 and TRBJ1-3; D is perhaps TRBD1 (6 bases). The CDR3 runs to 16 residues. Germline V gene sequence: CDR1 SNHLY, CDR2 FYNNEI. The V gene lost 6 bases and the J gene lost 3 bases, with 18 bases spanning the gap. This CDR3 reads CASRTGTRLDGNTIYF. The CDR3 region has the DNA TGTGCCAGCAGAACCGGGACAAGGCTTGATGGAAACACCATATATTTT.

The chain combines TRBV6-1 with TRBJ1-2, with D possibly being TRBD1 (6 bases). The CDR3 runs 13 residues. Germline CDR1 reads MNHNS; CDR2 reads SASEGT. V was clipped by 10 bases and J by 5 bases, with 17 bases between them. The CDR3 region is CAIRDDRLYGYTF. CDR3 nucleotides: TGTGCCATCAGAGATGACAGGTTATATGGCTACACCTTC.

The chain has TRBV19 and TRBJ1-2, with a possible D match to TRBD1 (5 bases). In germline, CDR1 is LNHDA, CDR2 SQIVND (reference sequence). V lost 7 bases, J lost 4 bases, and 22 bases lay in between. This CDR3 comprises 16 residues. The DNA for the CDR3 is TGTGCCAGTAAGAGACCTAGGGACGGCGGACCCTATGGCTACACCTTC. Amino acid sequence: CASKRPRDGGPYGYTF.

In its sample, this clonotype was seen many times. The chain recombines TRBV7-8 with TRBJ2-3, with TRBD2 identical over 14 bases. Germline trimming cut 2 bases from V and 2 bases from J; bases unmatched to any gene: 24. Germline assignment: CDR1 SGHVS and CDR2 FQNEAQ. The length of the CDR3 is 24 residues. The CDR3 spells CASSLPTGLAGEWVGGRYTDTQYF. DNA for the CDR3: TGTGCCAGCAGCTTACCGACGGGACTAGCGGGAGAGTGGGTGGGGGGACGATACACAGATACGCAGTATTTT.

V is TRBV9 and J is TRBJ2-7, with 9 bases identical to TRBD2. The V segment lost 0 bases and the J segment 0 bases; nucleotides outside the gene matches: 4. Germline CDR1 is SGDLS and CDR2 is YYNGEE. The CDR3 contains 16 residues. The CDR3, as DNA: TGTGCCAGCAGCGTAGATGTAGCGGGAGCCTCCTACGAGCAGTACTTC. Translating gives CASSVDVAGASYEQYF.

This clonotype has at least ten counts. This sequence joins TRBV2 and TRBJ1-4; D gene uncertain. Trimming took 6 bases from V and 3 from J, leaving 11 bases between them. Germline CDR1 and CDR2: SNHLY and FYNNEI. The CDR3 loop spans 14 amino acids. DNA of the CDR3: TGTGCCAGCAGATCAAACGGGGCTAATGAAAAACTGTTTTTT. This sequence encodes CASRSNGANEKLFF.

The genes are TRBV4-1 and TRBJ2-7; D is undetermined. Germline V gives CDR1 MGHRA, CDR2 YSYEKL. The CDR3 extends over 14 amino acids. With 0 bases removed from V and 6 bases from J, the gap between germline ends came to 12 bases. DNA of the CDR3: TGCGCCAGCAGCCAAGATCGGAACTTAGGCGAGCAGTACTTC. Encoded protein: CASSQDRNLGEQYF.

This clonotype was counted many times. The V and J genes are TRBV7-4 and TRBJ1-4, with D unresolved. The CDR3 loop spans 17 amino acids. V dropped 5 bases and J dropped 3 bases, with 19 bases sitting between them. CDR1 and CDR2 (germline): SGHVT, SQSDAQ. CDR3 bases: TGTGCCAGCAGCGATGGAAGGTCCGGGTGGGCTAATGAAAAACTGTTTTTT. It yields the protein CASSDGRSGWANEKLFF.

This clonotype occurred many times. One junction end disagrees with the germline gene, perhaps due to a read error. This rearrangement joins TRBV5-1 to TRBJ1-1; D is undetermined. Germline V gene lookup returns CDR1 SGHRS and CDR2 YFSETQ. The CDR3 is 13 residues long. The CDR3 DNA follows: TGCGCCTGCAGCTTGAGGGTTTCCACTGAAGCTTTCTTT. Translation: CACSLRVSTEAFF.

This clonotype was observed a handful of times. The chain's CDR3 is CASSVHNTGELFF. Here the CDR3 DNA reads TGTGCCAGCAGTGTGCATAACACCGGGGAGCTGTTTTTT. The chain joins TRBV6-2 or TRBV6-3 to TRBJ2-2; D is uncertain. V lost 5 bases and J lost 2, with 6 bases in between. CDR3 length: 13 residues. Germline V gene lookup returns CDR1 MNHEY and CDR2 SVGEGT.

This clonotype came up many times. This rearrangement joins TRBV7-9 to TRBJ2-7, with D hard to call. The CDR3 is 11 amino acids. The ends were cut back, 6 bases at V and 4 bases at J, with 7 bases in the middle. Looked up from germline, CDR1 is SEHNR and CDR2 is FQNEAQ (reference sequence). In nucleotides, the CDR3 is TGTGCCAGCAGTGAGATTTACGAGCAGTACTTC. It yields the protein CASSEIYEQYF.

V is TRBV6-1 and J is TRBJ2-2; D is unclear. This CDR3 has 12 amino acids. Trimming removed 6 bases at V and 11 bases at J, with 13 bases between. Germline V gives CDR1 MNHNS, CDR2 SASEGT. Here the CDR3 DNA reads TGTGCCAGCAGCCCCTCCAATAGCGAGCTGTTTTTT. Translated, it gives CASSPSNSELFF.

This clonotype was seen a handful of times. The genes are TRBV19 and TRBJ1-1; unclear D gene. There are 15 residues in the CDR3. Trimming stripped 1 base from V and 0 bases from J, with 9 bases between. Germline values: CDR1 LNHDA, CDR2 SQIVND (reference sequence). CDR3: CASSIGPSLNTEAFF. Here the CDR3 DNA reads TGTGCCAGTAGTATAGGCCCCAGCTTGAACACTGAAGCTTTCTTT.